Below are 30 T cell receptor beta chains sequenced from a single sample in a study of tumor and adjacent non-tumor tissue in lung cancer. This sample's RNA came from whole unsorted tissue. More than 3 cm separated this lung sample from the edge of the tumor. The library came from three nested PCR rounds adapted from ARM-PCR protocols. Each CDR3 protein is one row after TCRdb ran MiXCR on the multiplex PCR reads. The table includes 90,000 to 100,000 distinct CDR3 sequences, approximately 80% detected once. Sequenced input: distant non-tumor lung tissue. These TCRs come from a man between 60 and 75 years old with small cell lung cancer.

This clonotype was seen a handful of times. The final CDR3 position lacks the conserved phenylalanine or tryptophan, pointing to a likely read error. The V gene is TRBV6-1, the J gene TRBJ2-1, with 14 bases identical to TRBD2. This CDR3 contains 17 residues. Germline V gene sequence: CDR1 MNHNS, CDR2 SASEGT. CDR3 DNA: TGTGTCAGCAGTGAGGGACTAGCGGGAGACTCCTACAATGAGCAGTTCTTA. This sequence encodes CVSSEGLAGDSYNEQFL.

The chain has TRBV20-1 and TRBJ1-1; D possibly corresponds to TRBD1 (5 bases). In germline, CDR1 is DFQATT, CDR2 SNEGSKA (reference sequence). Trimming removed 8 bases from V and 4 bases from J, with 14 bases in between. The CDR3 length is 12 residues. The CDR3 sequence: CSTGCGTTEAFF. The CDR3 region has the DNA TGCAGTACTGGGTGTGGGACCACTGAAGCTTTCTTT.

As to this clonotype: A junction end diverges from the germline sequence, so it may reflect a read error. This chain connects TRBV11-2 to TRBJ1-1; 7 nucleotides line up with TRBD1. CDR3 length: 13 residues. Germline V lookup: CDR1 SGHAT, CDR2 FQNNGV. This CDR3 is CASSQDRNTEEFF. Written as DNA, the CDR3 is TGTGCCAGCAGCCAGGACAGGAACACTGAAGAGTTCTTC.

J is TRBJ2-7 and V is TRBV6-5; 7 bases align to TRBD1. The CDR3 has 13 residues. Germline V gene sequence: CDR1 MNHEY, CDR2 SVGAGI. As DNA, the CDR3 is TGTGCCACCAGTTACTCGAACCAGGGGGAAGTATACGTC. It is translated as CATSYSNQGEVYV.

This chain connects TRBV7-9 to TRBJ2-3; the match to TRBD2 covers 14 bases. J was trimmed by 5 bases and V by 4 bases; bases with no gene match: 5. The germline CDR1 and CDR2 sequences are SEHNR and FQNEAQ (reference sequence). The CDR3 has 16 residues. The CDR3 sequence is CASSSGLAGGGDTQYF. The DNA for the CDR3 is TGTGCCAGCAGCTCCGGACTAGCGGGAGGAGGAGATACGCAGTATTTT.

This chain uses TRBV6-5 with TRBJ1-6; D unclear. The germline CDR1 and CDR2 sequences are MNHEY and SVGAGI. V was pared by 6 bases and J by 5 bases, with 17 bases between. There are 16 residues in the CDR3. The CDR3 DNA sequence: TGTGCCAGCAGCTTCAAGAGTCAGGTTGATAATTCACCCCTCCACTTT. Translated, it gives CASSFKSQVDNSPLHF.

On this clonotype: A much more abundant neighbour one base away suggests this may be a read error. The conserved phenylalanine or tryptophan is not found at the CDR3 terminus, so this likely reflects a read error. V is TRBV5-1 and J is TRBJ2-2; no definite D call. The CDR3 is made up of 15 amino acids. The V and J ends lost 0 bases and 1 base respectively, with 7 bases between them. CDR1 SGHRS and CDR2 YFSETQ come from the germline V gene. CDR3 region: CASSLVPGNTGELFY. In nucleotides, the CDR3 is TGCGCCAGCAGCTTGGTCCCAGGGAACACCGGGGAGCTGTTTTAT.

In regard to this clonotype: The germline gene is not matched at one end of the junction; a read error may be the cause. This chain links TRBV6-1 with TRBJ2-2; D is undetermined. The CDR3 contains 12 residues. Looked up from germline, CDR1 is MNHNS and CDR2 is SASEGT. In DNA form, the CDR3 reads TGTGCCACCGTGAGATACACAGGGGAGCTGTTTTTT. Translating gives CATVRYTGELFF.

The chain combines TRBV6-6 with TRBJ1-2, with D perhaps TRBD1 (5 bases). This CDR3 comprises 14 residues. In germline, CDR1 is MNHNY, CDR2 SVGAGI (reference sequence). V lost 9 bases to trimming and J lost 3 bases, with 17 bases between them. The DNA for the CDR3 is TGTGCCAGTACCCAACACGGGGCAGACTATGGCTACACCTTC. It encodes CASTQHGADYGYTF.

About this clonotype itself: One junction end disagrees with the germline gene, perhaps due to a read error. The CDR3 bases are TGTGTCAGCAGCCTGCGGGGGATGAACACTGAAGCTTTCTTC. It codes for CVSSLRGMNTEAFF. The rearrangement joins TRBV11-3 to TRBJ1-1; D is possibly TRBD1 (5 bases). This CDR3 spans 14 amino acids. Germline loops: CDR1 SGHNT, CDR2 YENEEA.

With respect to this clonotype: As the CDR3 is not closed by the conserved phenylalanine or tryptophan, this likely results from a read error. The chain combines TRBV6-5 with TRBJ1-2; 7 bases line up with TRBD1. The V segment lost 4 bases and the J segment 4 bases; nucleotides outside the gene matches: 6. The CDR3 totals 14 residues. Germline values: CDR1 MNHEY, CDR2 SVGAGI. Here the CDR3 DNA reads TGTGCCAGCAGTTCAGCAGGGGACAGCTATGGCTACACCTTG. This gives the protein CASSSAGDSYGYTL.

In the case of this clonotype: The missing conserved phenylalanine or tryptophan at the end of this CDR3 makes a read error likely. The CDR3 protein is CASLMDREETQYS. CDR3 in DNA: TGTGCAAGTTTAATGGACAGGGAAGAGACCCAGTACTCC. The chain has TRBV12-3 or TRBV12-4 and TRBJ2-5, with TRBD1 matching over 8 bases. The CDR3 is 13 amino acids.

This clonotype showed up just a few times. The chain has TRBV4-1 and TRBJ2-2; possible D gene TRBD1, 7 bases. The V end lost 5 bases, the J end lost 14 bases, and 24 bases lay between the germline ends. This CDR3 spans 15 amino acids. Germline V lookup: CDR1 MGHRA, CDR2 YSYEKL. CDR3: CASSSRGAYTEELFF. The CDR3 nucleotides read TGCGCCAGCAGCAGCAGGGGGGCCTATACTGAGGAACTGTTTTTT.

Remarks on this clonotype: Germline is not matched at one junction end, which may reflect a read error. This chain joins TRBV6-1 and TRBJ1-5; 7 bases are a match to TRBD1. CDR3 size: 13 residues. Germline V CDR1 and CDR2: MNHNS, SASEGT. The CDR3 nucleotides read TGTGCCAGTCGACAGGGTAGCGATCAACCCCAGCATTTT. It yields the protein CASRQGSDQPQHF.

About this clonotype itself: At one boundary the junction diverges from the germline segment, which might be a read error. The CDR3 DNA reads as TGTGCCAGCAGTTATTCGATCTGGGGACTAGCGGACAATAAGCAGTCCTTC. As protein: CASSYSIWGLADNKQSF. The gene calls are TRBV6-5 and TRBJ2-1; 11 bases align to TRBD2. This CDR3 spans 17 amino acids. Germline values: CDR1 MNHEY, CDR2 SVGAGI.

This clonotype was seen a few times. With a much larger clone just one base away, this may be a read error. This chain connects TRBV20-1 to TRBJ1-2; no clear D gene. Trimming stripped 5 bases from V and 8 bases from J, with 12 bases between. The CDR3 spans 11 residues. Germline values: CDR1 DFQATT, CDR2 SNEGSKA (reference sequence). CDR3: CSAQRDNGYTF. The CDR3 DNA reads as TGCAGTGCTCAGAGGGATAACGGCTACACCTTC.

As regards this clonotype: In this CDR3 the conserved last residue, phenylalanine or tryptophan, is missing, so a read error is likely. The chain has TRBV29-1 and TRBJ2-1; maybe TRBD1 (7 bases). The CDR3 loop spans 15 amino acids. Looked up from germline, CDR1 is SQVTM and CDR2 is ANQGSEA. Deletions cut 7 bases from V and 5 bases from J, with 21 bases between. In DNA, the CDR3 is TGCAGCGCTGTGAGTCAGGGGGGTTCGAACAATGAGCAGTTCATC. Translated, it gives CSAVSQGGSNNEQFI.

For this clonotype: Sequence at one end of the junction differs from germline and may be a read error. This chain uses TRBV4-1 with TRBJ1-5; D remains unclear. There are 14 residues in the CDR3. From germline, CDR1 is MGHRA and CDR2 YSYEKL. CDR3 nucleotide sequence: TGTGCCAGCAGCCATCGGACGGGGAAAGGGCCCCAGCATTTT. Amino acid sequence: CASSHRTGKGPQHF.

Details on this clonotype: The germline gene is not matched at one end of the junction; a read error may be the cause. V and J are TRBV11-2 and TRBJ1-1; D is unresolved. The germline V gene has CDR1 SGHAT and CDR2 FQNNGV. The CDR3 extends over 15 amino acids. This chain's CDR3 is CASSLGRGENTEAYF. In nucleotides, the CDR3 is TGTGCCAGCAGCTTAGGCCGCGGGGAGAACACTGAAGCTTACTTT.

This clonotype appeared many times. The V and J genes are TRBV20-1 and TRBJ2-1; D uncertain. V was trimmed by 1 base and J by 7 bases, leaving 11 bases between them. CDR3 length equals 13 residues. CDR1 and CDR2 (germline): DFQATT, SNEGSKA (reference sequence). CDR3 region: CSARGPVQNEQFF. Here the CDR3 DNA reads TGCAGTGCTAGAGGACCAGTACAGAATGAGCAGTTCTTC.

The chain joins TRBV5-1 to TRBJ2-1, with TRBD2 matching over 10 bases. V shed 0 bases, J shed 6 bases, and the junction held 9 bases outside the gene matches. From germline, CDR1 is SGHRS and CDR2 YFSETQ. The CDR3 has 17 residues. The CDR3 protein is CASSLAGTSVSCNEQFF. CDR3 DNA sequence: TGCGCCAGCAGCTTGGCAGGGACTAGCGTGTCTTGCAATGAGCAGTTCTTC.

This clonotype showed up just once. One end of the junction fails to match germline, which may point to a read error. This CDR3 reads CASRYDTNTGAFF. Here the CDR3 DNA reads TGCGCCAGCAGGTACGACACGAACACTGGAGCTTTCTTT. The genes are TRBV5-1 and TRBJ1-1, with D hard to call. Looked up from germline, CDR1 is SGHRS and CDR2 is YFSETQ. This CDR3 is built from 13 residues.

Worth noting for this clonotype: Sequence at one end of the junction differs from germline and may be a read error. V usage is TRBV6-2 or TRBV6-3 and J usage is TRBJ2-2; D is uncertain. There are 12 residues in the CDR3. CDR1 is MNHEY, CDR2 SVGEGT, per germline. The CDR3 reads CASSSLTVELFF. In DNA form, the CDR3 reads TGTGCCAGCAGTTCACTAACCGTGGAGCTGTTTTTT.

Note on this clonotype: Mismatch with germline at one junction end may stem from a read error. The J gene is TRBJ2-1, the V gene TRBV11-1; 8 bases are a match to TRBD2. CDR3 length: 16 residues. Germline assignment: CDR1 SGHAT and CDR2 FQDESV (reference sequence). The CDR3 nucleotides are TGTGCCAGCAGCCTACCACTAGCGGACACCTACAATGAGCAGTTCTTT. It codes for CASSLPLADTYNEQFF.

Worth noting for this clonotype: The germline gene is not matched at one end of the junction; a read error may be the cause. The chain joins TRBV12-3 or TRBV12-4 to TRBJ2-5; the D gene is possibly TRBD1 (5 bases). The CDR3 sequence is 14 residues long. DNA of the CDR3: TGTGCCCGCAGTTTAATGAGCAGGGAAGAGACCCAGTACTTC. Amino acids: CARSLMSREETQYF.

V gene TRBV28 combines with J gene TRBJ2-3; maybe TRBD2 (5 bases). The germline gives CDR1 MDHEN, CDR2 SYDVKM. The CDR3 covers 15 residues. Deletions cut 4 bases from V and 4 bases from J, with 15 bases between. CDR3 DNA sequence: TGTGCCAGCAGTTGGGGAATGGGAGAGGCAGATACGCAGTATTTT. Translated, it gives CASSWGMGEADTQYF.

The chain uses TRBV4-1 and TRBJ2-7, with TRBD1 as a possible D gene (7 bases). The germline gives CDR1 MGHRA, CDR2 YSYEKL. Trimming shortened V by 3 bases and J by 3 bases, and 12 bases separated the two germline ends. The CDR3 loop spans 14 amino acids. The CDR3 region has the DNA TGCGCCAGCAGCCAGCAGGGGGGAGTCTACGAGCAGTACTTC. Amino acid sequence: CASSQQGGVYEQYF.

The V call is TRBV10-3, the J call TRBJ2-1, with 7 bases matching TRBD1. Germline lookup yields CDR1 ENHRY and CDR2 SYGVKD. The CDR3 has 16 amino acids. V dropped 7 bases and J dropped 6; count of bases not matched to a gene: 15. In nucleotides, the CDR3 is TGTGCCATCAACGAAGACTCCGGGACAGAGTTCAATGAGCAGTTCTTC. Protein product: CAINEDSGTEFNEQFF.

Concerning this clonotype: Germline is not matched at one junction end, which may reflect a read error. The V and J genes are TRBV11-2 and TRBJ2-5, with 9 positions matching TRBD1. CDR1 is SGHAT, CDR2 FQNNGV, per germline. This CDR3 has 15 amino acids. CDR3 coding DNA: TGTGCCAGCAGCTTAGCTCAACAGGGGGCAGGGCCCCAGTACTTT. It specifies CASSLAQQGAGPQYF.

Concerning this clonotype: The missing conserved phenylalanine or tryptophan at the end of this CDR3 makes a read error likely. The gene calls are TRBV2 and TRBJ1-6; D is uncertain. Between the trimmed V and J ends, which lost 7 bases and 8 bases, there was a span of 12 bases. This CDR3 is built from 13 residues. In germline, CDR1 is SNHLY, CDR2 FYNNEI. The CDR3 here is CASTGYRDSPLHY. CDR3 DNA sequence: TGTGCCAGCACTGGATATAGGGATTCACCCCTCCACTAT.